The 26 T cell receptor beta chains presented below share a single source sample, sequenced in a study of T cell responses to AZD1222 COVID-19 vaccine. Libraries were prepared by immunoSEQ multiplex PCR; TCRdb keeps only in-frame clonotypes and omits some of them. The sample lists 200,000 to 250,000 clones, approximately 94% seen once, with approximately 1.7% in the top ten. Here the sequenced sample was peripheral blood, taken 28 days after the second dose of the MenACWY control vaccine. All receptors come from an adult who received the MenACWY meningococcal vaccine as a control.

The gene calls are TRBV6-6 and TRBJ1-1; D is undetermined. Germline lookup yields CDR1 MNHNY and CDR2 SVGAGI (reference sequence). V was cut by 0 bases and J by 4 bases, with 12 bases left in between. The CDR3 consists of 15 residues. CDR3: CASSYSQTASTEAFF. The CDR3 DNA follows: TGTGCCAGCAGTTACTCTCAGACGGCATCCACTGAAGCTTTCTTT.

This chain links TRBV11-1 with TRBJ1-1; no clear D. Trimming took 5 bases from V and 0 from J, leaving 10 bases between them. The CDR3 is made up of 14 amino acids. CDR1 is SGHAT, CDR2 FQDESV, per germline (reference sequence). CDR3 sequence reads: CASSHRSLNTEAFF. CDR3 coding DNA: TGTGCCAGCAGCCATCGTTCCCTGAACACTGAAGCTTTCTTT.

The rearrangement links TRBV28 to TRBJ2-7; D may be TRBD1 or TRBD2 (5 bases each). V lost 6 bases and J lost 9, with 18 bases in between. The germline V gene encodes CDR1 MDHEN and CDR2 SYDVKM. This CDR3 has 13 residues. Here the CDR3 DNA reads TGTGCCAGCAGAAGGGACCGACATTTTGGGCAGTACTTC. Translation gives CASRRDRHFGQYF.

V and J are TRBV2 and TRBJ2-1, with TRBD1 as a possible D gene (6 bases). V lost 3 bases and J 7 bases, leaving 22 bases between the germline ends. This CDR3 region has 17 residues. Germline CDR1 and CDR2: SNHLY and FYNNEI. This CDR3 reads CASSDFMGQGSGNEQFF. The DNA for the CDR3 is TGTGCCAGCAGTGATTTTATGGGGCAGGGGAGTGGTAATGAGCAGTTCTTC.

The J gene is TRBJ2-7, the V gene TRBV5-8; tentative D call: TRBD1 (5 bases). Trimming took 0 bases from V and 2 from J, leaving 9 bases between them. In germline, CDR1 is SGHTS, CDR2 YDEGEE. The CDR3 spans 14 residues. The CDR3 DNA reads as TGTGCCAGCAGCTTGGATGGGGCCCCCTACGAGCAGTACTTC. Translating gives CASSLDGAPYEQYF.

The V and J genes are TRBV9 and TRBJ2-7; possible D gene TRBD2, 6 bases. The V end lost 0 bases, the J end lost 6 bases, and 13 bases lay between the germline ends. The germline CDR1 and CDR2 sequences are SGDLS and YYNGEE. The CDR3 totals 14 residues. DNA for the CDR3: TGTGCCAGCAGCGTAGCGGGAGAGGATCGCGAGCAGTACTTC. Its translation is CASSVAGEDREQYF.

CDR3 sequence reads: CAISARADSNQPQHF. The CDR3 DNA reads as TGTGCCATCAGTGCCAGGGCGGATAGCAATCAGCCCCAGCATTTT. The chain has TRBV10-3 and TRBJ1-5; the D gene is possibly TRBD1 (5 bases). Trimming took 4 bases from V and 0 from J, leaving 10 bases between them. The CDR3 contains 15 residues. Germline V CDR1 and CDR2: ENHRY, SYGVKD.

The count of this clone is one. V usage is TRBV9 and J usage is TRBJ2-3; 11 nucleotides match TRBD2. Germline V gene sequence: CDR1 SGDLS, CDR2 YYNGEE. There are 16 residues in the CDR3. Trimming cost V 0 bases and J 1 base; bases outside gene matches: 1. The CDR3 spells CASSVEGLAGTDTQYF. In nucleotides, the CDR3 is TGTGCCAGCAGCGTAGAGGGACTAGCGGGCACAGATACGCAGTATTTT. The full variable domain, with the rest looked up from reference TRBV9 and TRBJ2-3, is DSGVTQTPKHLITATGQRVTLRCSPRSGDLSVYWYQQSLDQGLQFLIQYYNGEERAKGNILERFSAQQFPDLHSELNLSSLELGDSALYFCASSVEGLAGTDTQYFGPGTRLTVL.

The gene calls are TRBV10-3 and TRBJ2-5; 8 bases align to TRBD2. Trimming removed 10 bases from V and 3 bases from J; junction bases left unmatched: 10. The CDR3 spans 14 residues. The V gene's germline CDR1 is ENHRY and CDR2 SYGVKD. The CDR3: CATGDRSGEETQYF. The CDR3 DNA follows: TGTGCCACTGGCGATCGTAGCGGGGAAGAGACCCAGTACTTC.

CDR3 in DNA: TGTGCCAGCAGTTTATCTTGGTCCTACGAGCAGTACTTC. Translated: CASSLSWSYEQYF. The chain uses TRBV28 and TRBJ2-7; no clear D gene. The CDR3 runs to 13 residues. Germline V gives CDR1 MDHEN, CDR2 SYDVKM. Trimming took off 1 base at V and 1 base at J, with 5 bases between the two ends.

This clone came up a few times. The genes are TRBV4-1 and TRBJ1-1, with 12 bases lining up with TRBD1. V shed 4 bases and J 10 bases; nucleotides not matched to a gene: 10. There are 15 residues in the CDR3. Germline V gives CDR1 MGHRA, CDR2 YSYEKL. The CDR3 DNA reads as TGCGCCAGCAGCCCCGGGACAGGGGGCATTTGGGGAGCTTTCTTT. It specifies CASSPGTGGIWGAFF.

The CDR3: CASSPTSGGADTQYF. CDR3 in DNA: TGTGCCAGCAGTCCCACTAGCGGGGGAGCAGATACGCAGTATTTT. This chain connects TRBV6-5 to TRBJ2-3, with TRBD2 matching over 11 bases. Trimming at V came to 5 bases and at J to 4 bases, leaving 5 bases not matched to a gene. Germline lookup yields CDR1 MNHEY and CDR2 SVGAGI. This CDR3 has 15 amino acids.

J is TRBJ2-5 and V is TRBV5-4; D could derive from TRBD1 or TRBD2 (5 bases each). The CDR3 consists of 15 residues. V was shortened by 0 bases and J by 1 base, with 10 bases between the two germline ends. Germline V gene sequence: CDR1 SGHNT, CDR2 YYREEE (reference sequence). CDR3 DNA: TGTGCCAGCAGCTTGGTGGGACGGCTCCAAGAGACCCAGTACTTC. This codes for CASSLVGRLQETQYF.

The V and J genes are TRBV12-1 and TRBJ2-5. TRBV12-1 is a listed pseudogene. This CDR3 has 16 residues. Written as DNA, the CDR3 is TGTGCCAGCAGCTTTGTGGTTTGCGGGAAGGGGGTGACCCAGTACTTC. It translates to CASSFVVCGKGVTQYF.

The chain carries TRBV30 and TRBJ1-1; 8 bases map to TRBD1. The J segment lost 1 base and the V segment lost 3 bases, leaving 7 bases of the junction unmatched. The CDR3 totals 15 residues. The germline CDR1 and CDR2 sequences are GTSNPN and SVGIG (reference sequence). CDR3 region: CAWSPGQGANTEAFF. The DNA for the CDR3 is TGTGCCTGGAGCCCCGGACAGGGCGCGAACACTGAAGCTTTCTTT. The variable domain in full, with the rest retrieved from reference TRBV30 and TRBJ1-1, is SQTIHQWPATLVQPVGSPLSLECTVEGTSNPNLYWYRQAAGRGLQLLFYSVGIGQISSEVPQNLSASRPQDRQFILSSKKLLLSDSGFYLCAWSPGQGANTEAFFGQGTRLTVV.

V is TRBV27 and J is TRBJ2-1, with D hard to call. Germline V lookup: CDR1 MNHEY, CDR2 SMNVEV (reference sequence). The CDR3 covers 13 residues. Trimming left V 5 bases short and J 3 bases short, with 8 bases between. In nucleotides, the CDR3 is TGTGCCAGCAGTGGGATTCGCTACAATGAGCAGTTCTTC. Protein sequence: CASSGIRYNEQFF.

J is TRBJ1-4 and V is TRBV4-1; a weak D match, TRBD1 (5 bases). The CDR3 runs 13 residues. With 5 bases removed from V and 5 bases from J, the gap between germline ends came to 9 bases. CDR1 MGHRA and CDR2 YSYEKL come from the germline V gene. This CDR3 reads CASSTRGNEKLFF. In DNA form, the CDR3 reads TGCGCCAGCAGCACCCGGGGCAATGAAAAACTGTTTTTT.

The chain uses TRBV24-1 and TRBJ2-6, with a weak D call TRBD1 (5 bases). CDR3 length: 16 residues. Trimming took off 3 bases at V and 5 bases at J, with 13 bases between the two ends. Germline assignment: CDR1 KGHDR and CDR2 SFDVKD. The CDR3 sequence: CATSDGAGSRANVLTF. CDR3 nucleotide sequence: TGTGCCACCAGTGATGGGGCAGGGTCTAGGGCCAACGTCCTGACTTTC.

The J gene is TRBJ1-5, the V gene TRBV9; D is possibly TRBD1 (6 bases). The V gene lost 0 bases and the J gene lost 5 bases, with 9 bases spanning the gap. Germline V lookup: CDR1 SGDLS, CDR2 YYNGEE. The length of the CDR3 is 14 residues. CDR3 sequence reads: CASSVDGGDQPQHF. DNA for the CDR3: TGTGCCAGCAGCGTAGATGGGGGCGATCAGCCCCAGCATTTT. The full variable domain, its missing parts supplied by reference TRBV9 and TRBJ1-5, is DSGVTQTPKHLITATGQRVTLRCSPRSGDLSVYWYQQSLDQGLQFLIQYYNGEERAKGNILERFSAQQFPDLHSELNLSSLELGDSALYFCASSVDGGDQPQHFGDGTRLSIL.

The V gene is TRBV15, the J gene TRBJ2-1; 9 bases line up with TRBD2. This CDR3 is built from 15 residues. Germline V gene sequence: CDR1 LNHNV, CDR2 YYDKDF (reference sequence). Losses at the gene ends were 0 bases for V and 5 bases for J; bases not matched to a gene: 2. As DNA, the CDR3 is TGTGCCACCAGCAGAGATAGCGGGGGAAACAATGAGCAGTTCTTC. Translation gives CATSRDSGGNNEQFF.

The chain employs TRBV6-1 and TRBJ2-7; D not resolved. Trimming removed 3 bases from V and 4 bases from J, with 7 bases in between. There are 12 residues in the CDR3. Germline lookup yields CDR1 MNHNS and CDR2 SASEGT. In DNA, the CDR3 is TGTGCCAGCAGTGACGACAAGTACGAGCAGTACTTC. This encodes CASSDDKYEQYF.

This clone was recorded once. This chain joins TRBV6-5 and TRBJ2-7, with no clear D. The CDR3 spans 11 residues. Looked up from germline, CDR1 is MNHEY and CDR2 is SVGAGI. The V and J ends lost 4 bases and 7 bases respectively, with 8 bases between them. The chain's CDR3 is CASSWGEEQYF. The CDR3 nucleotides are TGTGCCAGCAGTTGGGGTGAAGAGCAGTACTTC.

This chain links TRBV28 with TRBJ1-1; TRBD1 agrees at 7 bases. The trim removed 10 bases at V and 0 bases at J, leaving 11 bases unmatched. The CDR3 loop spans 15 amino acids. Germline CDR1 and CDR2: MDHEN and SYDVKM. CDR3 DNA: TGTGCCACCGCGATACGACAGGGAATGAACACTGAAGCTTTCTTT. Translation gives CATAIRQGMNTEAFF.

The J gene is TRBJ2-1, the V gene TRBV7-9, with D unresolved. Germline V gives CDR1 SEHNR, CDR2 FQNEAQ (reference sequence). The germline V and J ends were trimmed by 4 bases and 10 bases, with 17 bases remaining between them. The CDR3 spans 14 residues. CDR3 residues: CASSSPLGDQEQFF. The CDR3 nucleotides are TGTGCCAGCAGCTCACCCCTGGGTGATCAGGAGCAGTTCTTC.

The count of this clone is one. The rearrangement links TRBV6-5 to TRBJ2-3; D is unclear. Per the germline V gene, CDR1 is MNHEY and CDR2 is SVGAGI. This CDR3 contains 15 residues. V was pared by 4 bases and J by 1 base, with 12 bases between. The CDR3, as DNA: TGTGCCAGCAGTTCCGGACCGACTGGCACAGATACGCAGTATTTT. Amino acid sequence: CASSSGPTGTDTQYF.

Concerning this clone: Additional DNA sequences in this sample encode the identical CDR3. V is TRBV19 and J is TRBJ2-7; 9 bases align to TRBD1. Germline V gives CDR1 LNHDA, CDR2 SQIVND (reference sequence). With 6 bases clipped from V and 2 bases from J, the junction kept 5 bases outside the gene matches. The CDR3 extends over 14 amino acids. This CDR3 reads CASSPTGGPYEQYF. In nucleotides, the CDR3 is TGTGCCAGTAGCCCTACAGGGGGCCCCTACGAGCAGTACTTC.